Below are 10 T cell receptor beta chains sequenced from a single sample in a study of cytomegalovirus exposure and HLA in healthy donors. Vbeta (60) and Jbeta (13) primers were used in the PCR. Some clones are missing from TCRdb's copy, which holds only in-frame ones; the method was immunoSEQ multiplex PCR. Among some 170,000 clones listed, 77% were seen once. The sample taken for sequencing was PBMCs. All receptors come from a woman between 25 and 40 years old in good health and CMV-seronegative.

The rearrangement uses TRBV19 and TRBJ2-3; 13 bases fit TRBD2. Germline assignment: CDR1 LNHDA and CDR2 SQIVND (reference sequence). J gave up 5 bases and V 4 bases, and 3 bases lay outside the gene matches. The CDR3 runs 15 residues. CDR3 residues: CASSRLAGGVDTQYF. CDR3 coding DNA: TGTGCCAGTAGTAGACTAGCGGGAGGTGTAGATACGCAGTATTTT.

This clone was picked up one time. This rearrangement joins TRBV27 to TRBJ2-3, with a tentative D call TRBD2 (6 bases). The CDR3 runs to 15 residues. From germline, CDR1 is MNHEY and CDR2 SMNVEV (reference sequence). Trimming left V 7 bases short and J 5 bases short, with 19 bases between. The CDR3 spells CASTQVGLLLDTQYF. As DNA, the CDR3 is TGTGCCAGCACTCAGGTGGGACTGTTACTAGATACGCAGTATTTT.

The V call is TRBV19, the J call TRBJ1-1; 9 nucleotides line up with TRBD1. From germline, CDR1 is LNHDA and CDR2 SQIVND (reference sequence). Trimming cost V 5 bases and J 10 bases; bases outside gene matches: 8. This CDR3 is 13 amino acids long. CDR3 protein: CASSGTGNLPAFF. The DNA for the CDR3 is TGTGCCAGTAGTGGGACAGGGAATTTGCCAGCTTTCTTT. The whole variable domain, filled in from reference TRBV19 and TRBJ1-1, reads DGGITQSPKYLFRKEGQNVTLSCEQNLNHDAMYWYRQDPGQGLRLIYYSQIVNDFQKGDIAEGYSVSREKKESFPLTVTSAQKNPTAFYLCASSGTGNLPAFFGQGTRLTVV.

The chain has TRBV15 and TRBJ2-7; 12 bases fit TRBD1. This CDR3 contains 16 residues. With 0 bases clipped from V and 5 bases from J, the junction kept 5 bases outside the gene matches. Germline V gene sequence: CDR1 LNHNV, CDR2 YYDKDF (reference sequence). Here the CDR3 DNA reads TGTGCCACCAGCAGAGATCTTGGGACAGGGGGCCACGAGCAGTACTTC. It codes for CATSRDLGTGGHEQYF.

The genes are TRBV15 and TRBJ2-2; 7 bases line up with TRBD2. V shed 5 bases and J 1 base; nucleotides not matched to a gene: 13. This CDR3 comprises 18 residues. The germline CDR1 and CDR2 sequences are LNHNV and YYDKDF (reference sequence). The CDR3, as DNA: TGTGCCACCAGCCTAGATCTGAGGCTAGCGGAGAACACCGGGGAGCTGTTTTTT. This encodes CATSLDLRLAENTGELFF.

V and J are TRBV20-1 and TRBJ1-2; D may be TRBD1 (5 bases). V lost 4 bases to trimming and J lost 12 bases, with 15 bases between them. The CDR3 sequence is 11 residues long. Germline-derived CDR1 and CDR2 are DFQATT and SNEGSKA (reference sequence). CDR3 DNA: TGCAGTGCTACTGGCCACGGAGGGGACACCTTC. Its translation: CSATGHGGDTF.

This rearrangement joins TRBV7-8 to TRBJ1-5, with D hard to call. Germline loops: CDR1 SGHVS, CDR2 FQNEAQ. V was pared by 2 bases and J by 1 base, with 9 bases between. The CDR3 is made up of 15 amino acids. CDR3 region: CASSLNERSNQPQHF. In nucleotides, the CDR3 is TGTGCCAGCAGCTTAAACGAGAGGAGCAATCAGCCCCAGCATTTT.

The chain carries TRBV2 and TRBJ1-3; no reliable D call. The CDR3 has 14 amino acids. The germline V gene has CDR1 SNHLY and CDR2 FYNNEI. V lost 6 bases and J 0 bases, leaving 9 bases between the germline ends. The CDR3 sequence: CASRQFLSGNTIYF. The CDR3 coding sequence is TGTGCCAGCAGACAGTTCCTCTCTGGAAACACCATATATTTT.

V and J are TRBV5-1 and TRBJ2-7; D possibly corresponds to TRBD1 (5 bases). Trimming left V 5 bases short and J 2 bases short, with 11 bases between. The CDR3 covers 13 residues. The germline V gene has CDR1 SGHRS and CDR2 YFSETQ. CDR3 residues: CASRQDGAYEQYF. The CDR3 DNA is TGCGCCAGCAGACAGGATGGGGCCTACGAGCAGTACTTC.

CDR3: CASSRPGQGRNEQFF. CDR3 nucleotides: TGTGCCAGCTCACGGCCGGGACAGGGGCGAAATGAGCAGTTCTTC. The chain joins TRBV18 to TRBJ2-1; the match to TRBD1 covers 10 bases. The CDR3 spans 15 residues. Germline lookup yields CDR1 KGHSH and CDR2 LQKENI. Germline trimming cut 4 bases from V and 7 bases from J; bases unmatched to any gene: 7.